These T cell receptor beta chains were read from a single sample in a study of Ad26.COV2.S vaccination and SARS-CoV-2 variants. Clones were read by immunoSEQ multiplex PCR, and TCRdb kept only the in-frame ones, dropping some. The sample consists of nearly 400,000 clones, approximately 89% of them appearing once. The source was peripheral blood, collected in a trial of Ad26.COV2.S vaccine versus placebo. These receptors all come from a person between 18 and 65 years old who received the Ad26.COV2.S COVID-19 vaccine or a placebo. Each CDR3 is given with its conserved first and last residue. The D gene is left open where the match is weak. Rows give clone size only sometimes, using once, few, many, or a class for an expanded clone.

j_call | d_call | clone_size | v_call | cdr3_aa | cdr3_nt
TRBJ2-3 | NA | NA | TRBV28 | CASWDPRWADTQYF | TGTGCCAGCTGGGATCCCCGATGGGCAGATACGCAGTATTTT
TRBJ2-7 | NA | NA | TRBV7-7 | CASSRSPDYEQYF | TGTGCCAGCAGCCGCTCCCCAGATTACGAGCAGTACTTC
TRBJ1-2 | TRBD1 | NA | TRBV7-9 | CASSLGTGGDYGYTF | TGTGCCAGCAGCTTAGGGACAGGGGGCGACTATGGCTACACCTTC
TRBJ1-5 | TRBD1 | NA | TRBV9 | CASSVEGTGLRPQHF | TGTGCCAGCAGCGTAGAGGGGACAGGTTTACGGCCCCAGCATTTT
TRBJ1-4 | NA | NA | TRBV7-2 | CASSLEQAGEKLFF | TGTGCCAGCAGCTTAGAGCAGGCGGGCGAAAAACTGTTTTTT
TRBJ1-4 | NA | NA | TRBV2 | CASSGTRGPNEKLFF | TGTGCCAGCAGTGGGACCAGGGGCCCCAATGAAAAACTGTTTTTT
TRBJ2-2 | TRBD2 | NA | TRBV11-2 | CASSLGEGFLGPNTGELFF | TGTGCCAGCAGCTTAGGGGAGGGGTTCCTGGGGCCGAACACCGGGGAGCTGTTTTTT
TRBJ2-7 | TRBD1 | few | TRBV6-2/TRBV6-3 | CASSYGATGGDEQYF | TGTGCCAGCAGTTACGGGGCGACAGGGGGCGACGAGCAGTACTTC
TRBJ1-5 | NA | NA | TRBV10-3 | CAISDGRTPDQPQHF | TGTGCCATCAGTGACGGCAGGACACCGGATCAGCCCCAGCATTTT
TRBJ2-7 | NA | once | TRBV3-1/TRBV3-2 | CASSFRVSYEQYF | TGTGCCAGCAGCTTTCGGGTCTCCTACGAGCAGTACTTC
TRBJ2-7 | NA | NA | TRBV6-5 | CASSYREVKEVYEQYF | TGTGCCAGCAGTTACAGGGAAGTAAAGGAAGTCTACGAGCAGTACTTC
TRBJ1-1 | NA | once | TRBV28 | CASSFGDTQNTEAFF | TGTGCCAGCAGTTTTGGGGACACCCAGAACACTGAAGCTTTCTTT
TRBJ1-6 | NA | NA | TRBV5-1 | CASSYGSFYNSPLHF | TGCGCCAGCAGTTACGGCAGTTTCTATAATTCACCCCTCCACTTT
TRBJ2-2 | NA | NA | TRBV5-4 | CASSLGQGDTGELFF | TGTGCCAGCAGCTTGGGGCAGGGCGACACCGGGGAGCTGTTTTTT
TRBJ1-6 | NA | NA | TRBV6-1 | CASSEAANSPLHF | TGTGCCAGCAGTGAAGCCGCAAATTCACCCCTCCACTTT
TRBJ1-5 | NA | NA | TRBV7-2 | CASSFMFNQPQHF | TGTGCCAGCAGCTTTATGTTCAATCAGCCCCAGCATTTT
TRBJ2-5 | TRBD2 | NA | TRBV5-3 | CARSPGGLAGDETQYF | TGTGCCAGAAGCCCAGGGGGACTAGCGGGAGATGAGACCCAGTACTTC
TRBJ2-1 | TRBD1 | NA | TRBV11-3 | CASSPPPLDRESYNEQFF | TGTGCCAGCAGCCCCCCTCCTCTAGACAGGGAGTCCTACAATGAGCAGTTCTTC
TRBJ2-7 | TRBD2 | few | TRBV12-5 | CASGLRASGSDSYEQYF | TGTGCTAGTGGTTTAAGGGCTAGCGGGAGTGATTCCTACGAGCAGTACTTC
TRBJ2-7 | TRBD1 | NA | TRBV4-1 | CASSQDNQGATEQYF | TGCGCCAGCAGCCAAGATAACCAGGGGGCGACCGAGCAGTACTTC
TRBJ2-7 | NA | once | TRBV28 | CASSLQGYEQYF | TGTGCCAGCAGTTTACAGGGATACGAGCAGTACTTC
TRBJ2-7 | TRBD1 | NA | TRBV6-2/TRBV6-3 | CASSTSGTGKHEQYF | TGTGCCAGCAGTACTTCCGGGACAGGGAAGCACGAGCAGTACTTC
TRBJ2-4 | NA | NA | TRBV6-5 | CASSTGLGLNIQYF | TGTGCCAGCAGTACCGGACTGGGCCTAAACATTCAGTACTTC
TRBJ2-3 | TRBD1 | NA | TRBV6-5 | CASSHGGQGGDTQYF | TGTGCCAGCAGTCACGGGGGACAGGGAGGCGATACGCAGTATTTT
TRBJ2-7 | NA | NA | TRBV18 | CASSPPQGGEQYF | TGTGCCAGCTCACCGCCTCAGGGGGGCGAGCAGTACTTC
TRBJ1-5 | NA | NA | TRBV18 | CASSPGGISNQPQHF | TGTGCCAGCTCGCCGGGGGGGATTAGCAATCAGCCCCAGCATTTT
TRBJ1-4 | NA | NA | TRBV7-6 | CASSSSTRANEKLFF | TGTGCCAGCAGCTCCTCGACCCGAGCTAATGAAAAACTGTTTTTT
TRBJ1-2 | NA | once | TRBV19 | CASRGGRDRNYGYTF | TGTGCCAGTAGGGGGGGTAGAGACAGGAATTATGGCTACACCTTC
TRBJ1-6 | NA | NA | TRBV7-2 | CASSLGTLGSYNSPLHF | TGTGCCAGCTCGCTAGGGACATTAGGCTCCTATAATTCACCCCTCCACTTT
TRBJ2-1 | TRBD1 | few | TRBV12-3/TRBV12-4 | CATAGQGYNEQFF | TGTGCCACTGCGGGACAGGGGTACAATGAGCAGTTCTTC
TRBJ2-7 | TRBD2 | NA | TRBV6-5 | CASSYGASGSSYEQYF | TGTGCCAGCAGTTACGGCGCTAGCGGGAGCTCCTACGAGCAGTACTTC
TRBJ2-3 | NA | NA | TRBV5-1 | CASRGDLALPSPQYF | TGCGCCAGCAGGGGGGACCTCGCTCTCCCCTCCCCGCAGTATTTT
TRBJ1-5 | NA | NA | TRBV25-1 | CASSSGVTNQPEHF | TGTGCCAGCAGTTCGGGGGTAACCAATCAGCCAGAGCATTTT
TRBJ2-7 | TRBD2 | NA | TRBV7-8 | CASSPSGTSEYF | TGTGCCAGCAGCCCATCCGGGACTAGCGAGTACTTC
TRBJ2-5 | TRBD1 | NA | TRBV7-7 | CASSLRQGAETQYF | TGTGCTAGCAGCTTACGACAGGGGGCAGAGACCCAGTACTTC
TRBJ2-3 | NA | NA | TRBV21-1 | CASSKIQGDGDTQYF | TGTGCCAGCAGCAAAATTCAGGGGGATGGAGATACGCAGTATTTT
TRBJ2-3 | TRBD2 | NA | TRBV19 | CASSASAGVSDTQYF | TGTGCCAGTAGCGCTTCGGCGGGAGTGTCAGATACGCAGTATTTT
TRBJ2-3 | NA | few | TRBV28 | CASSPSATDTQYF | TGTGCCAGCAGTCCCTCAGCCACAGATACGCAGTATTTT
TRBJ2-1 | TRBD2 | NA | TRBV28 | CASSWLAGGRNEQFF | TGTGCCAGCAGTTGGCTAGCGGGAGGGCGTAATGAGCAGTTCTTC
TRBJ2-7 | TRBD2 | NA | TRBV7-9 | CASSLGTSGIYEQYF | TGTGCCAGCAGCTTGGGGACTAGCGGGATCTACGAGCAGTACTTC
TRBJ2-7 | TRBD1 | NA | TRBV27 | CASSLKQGVEQYF | TGTGCCAGCAGTTTAAAACAGGGGGTCGAGCAGTACTTC
TRBJ2-7 | TRBD1 | NA | TRBV5-5 | CASSSPGQGYEQYF | TGTGCCAGCAGCTCGCCGGGACAGGGTTACGAGCAGTACTTC
TRBJ1-6 | NA | NA | TRBV30 | CAWRKGSSYNSPLHF | TGTGCCTGGAGGAAAGGGAGCTCCTATAATTCACCCCTCCACTTT
TRBJ2-2 | NA | many | TRBV7-3 | CASSREAGELFF | TGTGCCAGCTCCAGGGAGGCCGGGGAGCTGTTTTTT
TRBJ2-3 | TRBD1 | NA | TRBV5-1 | CASSIAGTGNTDTQYF | TGCGCCAGCAGCATTGCCGGGACAGGGAACACAGATACGCAGTATTTT
TRBJ1-1 | NA | NA | TRBV19 | CASIGRDGTLFEAFF | TGTGCCAGTATCGGACGGGACGGGACCCTTTTTGAAGCTTTCTTT
TRBJ1-3 | NA | NA | TRBV2 | CASSVNSPHTIYF | TGTGCCAGCTCTGTAAATTCCCCTCATACCATATATTTT
TRBJ2-2 | NA | NA | TRBV4-3 | CASSQGLALRGELFF | TGCGCCAGCAGCCAAGGCCTAGCCCTCCGGGGGGAGCTGTTTTTT
TRBJ2-3 | NA | NA | TRBV9 | CASSVEGLADTQYF | TGTGCCAGCAGCGTGGAAGGGCTCGCAGATACGCAGTATTTT
TRBJ1-1 | NA | once | TRBV30 | CARGPEAFF | TGTGCACGGGGACCTGAAGCTTTCTTT
TRBJ2-2 | NA | NA | TRBV14 | CASSQGRYTGELFF | TGTGCCAGCAGCCAGGGGCGGTACACCGGGGAGCTGTTTTTT
TRBJ1-1 | NA | NA | TRBV12-3/TRBV12-4 | CASSLTGDTEAFF | TGTGCCAGCAGTTTAACGGGAGACACTGAAGCTTTCTTT
TRBJ2-7 | TRBD2 | NA | TRBV28 | CASSWEPGTSAHEQYF | TGTGCCAGCAGTTGGGAGCCCGGGACTAGCGCCCACGAGCAGTACTTC
TRBJ2-2 | TRBD1 | NA | TRBV9 | CASSPRGQGNTGELFF | TGTGCCAGCAGCCCCCGGGGACAGGGGAACACCGGGGAGCTGTTTTTT
TRBJ1-2 | NA | NA | TRBV2 | CASCPGQTNYGYTF | TGTGCCAGCTGTCCGGGGCAGACTAACTATGGCTACACCTTC
TRBJ2-2 | NA | NA | TRBV2 | CASSEIGGNTGELFF | TGTGCCAGCAGTGAAATTGGCGGAAACACCGGGGAGCTGTTTTTT
TRBJ2-7 | TRBD1 | NA | TRBV7-9 | CASSPPGQGYEQYF | TGTGCCAGCAGCCCCCCGGGACAGGGCTACGAGCAGTACTTC